The 24 T cell receptor beta chains below were found in one sample sequenced in a study of response to subunit inactivated influenza vaccine. TCRdb re-called the RT-PCR reads with MiXCR, one entry per CDR3 protein. The data hold approximately 530,000 distinct CDR3 sequences, with approximately 7.7% observed a single time. The source material was PBMCs from blood, sampled roughly 24 months after vaccination. The source of these receptors is a man in his fifties or sixties who received an inactivated influenza vaccine.

This clonotype has only a few counts. The CDR3: CASSLWGGTYNEQFF. The CDR3 region has the DNA TGTGCCAGCAGTTTATGGGGCGGGACCTACAATGAGCAGTTCTTC. This sequence joins TRBV28 and TRBJ2-1; a weak D match, TRBD2 (6 bases). V was pared by 0 bases and J by 2 bases, with 8 bases between. This CDR3 is built from 15 residues. The germline V gene encodes CDR1 MDHEN and CDR2 SYDVKM. The full variable domain, rest sourced from reference TRBV28 and TRBJ2-1, is DVKVTQSSRYLVKRTGEKVFLECVQDMDHENMFWYRQDPGLGLRLIYFSYDVKMKEKGDIPEGYSVSREKKERFSLILESASTNQTSMYLCASSLWGGTYNEQFFGPGTRLTVL.

This clonotype was found many times. The chain links TRBV4-3 to TRBJ2-7; TRBD2 might be the D (6 bases). In germline, CDR1 is LGHNA, CDR2 YSLEER. Trimming took off 0 bases at V and 0 bases at J, with 15 bases between the two ends. CDR3 length: 17 residues. CDR3 amino acids: CASSQDYPGVSSYEQYF. The CDR3 bases are TGCGCCAGCAGCCAAGATTACCCGGGGGTGAGCTCCTACGAGCAGTACTTC.

V and J are TRBV28 and TRBJ1-2, with 7 bases lining up with TRBD1. CDR1 MDHEN and CDR2 SYDVKM come from the germline V gene. CDR3 length: 13 residues. The V and J ends lost 6 bases and 4 bases, in that order; junction bases with no gene match: 5. The CDR3 DNA reads TGTGCCAGCAGGAGGGACAGCTTCTATGGCTACACCTTC. Translated: CASRRDSFYGYTF.

This clonotype was observed a handful of times. V gene TRBV27 combines with J gene TRBJ2-5, with no clear D. Trimming shortened V by 6 bases and J by 5 bases, and 13 bases separated the two germline ends. The CDR3 runs to 13 residues. CDR1 is MNHEY and CDR2 is SMNVEV in the germline V gene (reference sequence). The CDR3 spells CASSLHRAETQYF. In DNA, the CDR3 is TGTGCCAGCAGCCTCCATCGAGCGGAGACCCAGTACTTC.

This clonotype was picked up a small number of times. The chain employs TRBV27 and TRBJ2-1; 9 bases match TRBD2. The CDR3 spans 15 residues. J was trimmed by 6 bases and V by 2 bases; bases with no gene match: 5. Germline V gene sequence: CDR1 MNHEY, CDR2 SMNVEV (reference sequence). The CDR3 reads CASSLTGLAFNEQFF. The DNA for the CDR3 is TGTGCCAGCAGTTTAACGGGACTAGCCTTCAATGAGCAGTTCTTC.

The V call is TRBV28, the J call TRBJ2-2; D might be TRBD2 (5 bases). Trimming pared 7 bases from V and 3 bases from J, leaving 12 bases between. CDR3 length equals 14 residues. The germline CDR1 and CDR2 sequences are MDHEN and SYDVKM. The CDR3 DNA reads as TGTGCCAGCACTCGTGAGGGATACACCGGGGAGCTGTTTTTT. This encodes CASTREGYTGELFF.

This clonotype was seen repeatedly, ten times or more. J is TRBJ2-7 and V is TRBV13, with D perhaps TRBD1 or TRBD2 (5 bases each). Per the germline V gene, CDR1 is PRHDT and CDR2 is FYEKMQ (reference sequence). The CDR3 runs to 18 residues. V lost 5 bases and J lost 3, with 26 bases in between. This CDR3 is CASSQLEPTAKGLYEQYF. In DNA, the CDR3 is TGTGCCAGCAGCCAACTAGAACCGACAGCGAAAGGGCTCTACGAGCAGTACTTC.

Only a few counts were recorded for this clonotype. The J gene is TRBJ2-5, the V gene TRBV7-9; 7 bases map to TRBD2. The V segment lost 4 bases and the J segment 5 bases; nucleotides outside the gene matches: 7. Germline V CDR1 and CDR2: SEHNR, FQNEAQ (reference sequence). The CDR3 totals 14 residues. CDR3 sequence reads: CASSSSGGTETQYF. DNA for the CDR3: TGTGCCAGCAGCTCATCGGGGGGTACGGAGACCCAGTACTTC.

This clonotype was recorded at least ten times. This chain links TRBV5-1 with TRBJ1-1; D perhaps matches TRBD1 (5 bases). The CDR3 totals 13 residues. Germline CDR1 and CDR2: SGHRS and YFSETQ. The ends were cut back, 7 bases at V and 2 bases at J, with 12 bases in the middle. CDR3 nucleotides: TGCGCCAGCGGATGGGACGGTAACACTGAAGCTTTCTTT. It encodes CASGWDGNTEAFF.

In this sample, this clonotype turned up a few times. V and J are TRBV3-1 and TRBJ2-2; 7 bases agree with TRBD2. The trim removed 8 bases at V and 5 bases at J, leaving 8 bases unmatched. The germline CDR1 and CDR2 sequences are LGHDT and YNNKEL (reference sequence). This CDR3 contains 14 residues. This chain's CDR3 is CASALAGSTGELFF. The CDR3 coding sequence is TGTGCCAGCGCGTTAGCGGGTTCAACCGGGGAGCTGTTTTTT.

This clonotype has just a few counts. The chain carries TRBV20-1 and TRBJ2-5, with TRBD2 identical over 7 bases. Germline V gene lookup returns CDR1 DFQATT and CDR2 SNEGSKA (reference sequence). V lost 2 bases and J lost 5; bases outside the gene matches: 8. This CDR3 contains 14 residues. The CDR3 protein is CSARRGAGTETQYF. The CDR3 nucleotides are TGCAGTGCTAGAAGGGGAGCGGGGACCGAGACCCAGTACTTC.

This clonotype was detected ten times or more. The chain couples TRBV12-3 or TRBV12-4 to TRBJ1-1; D is perhaps TRBD1 (5 bases). The germline V and J ends were trimmed by 5 bases and 4 bases, with 11 bases remaining between them. This CDR3 region has 13 residues. In nucleotides, the CDR3 is TGTGCCAGCAGTACCCGGGGGGGCACTGAAGCTTTCTTT. Translated: CASSTRGGTEAFF.

This clonotype came up a few times. The chain carries TRBV28 and TRBJ2-2, with 13 bases matching TRBD2. Germline CDR1 MDHEN, CDR2 SYDVKM. CDR3 length: 15 residues. Germline trimming cut 6 bases from V and 7 bases from J; bases unmatched to any gene: 5. The CDR3 DNA reads TGTGCCAGCAGGCCCGGGACTAGCGGGGTCGGGGAGCTGTTTTTT. It codes for CASRPGTSGVGELFF.

This clonotype appeared a few times. CDR3 sequence: CATSRDPVSGNTIYF. For the CDR3, the DNA is TGTGCCACCAGCAGAGATCCTGTGTCTGGAAACACCATATATTTT. The chain employs TRBV15 and TRBJ1-3; D remains ambiguous. The CDR3 extends over 15 amino acids. From germline, CDR1 is LNHNV and CDR2 YYDKDF (reference sequence). V lost 0 bases to trimming and J lost 1 base, with 7 bases between them.

This clonotype was seen a handful of times. V is TRBV28 and J is TRBJ2-4, with TRBD1 identical over 7 bases. V trimming: 8 bases; J trimming: 3 bases; junction bases outside the gene matches: 10. CDR1 and CDR2 (germline): MDHEN, SYDVKM. The length of the CDR3 is 15 residues. CDR3 in amino acids: CASGWRTGLKNIQYF. The CDR3 bases are TGTGCCAGCGGCTGGCGGACAGGACTCAAAAACATTCAGTACTTC.

This chain uses TRBV29-1 with TRBJ2-3, with 13 bases that match TRBD2. This CDR3 comprises 18 residues. V trimming: 6 bases; J trimming: 1 base; junction bases outside the gene matches: 13. Germline V CDR1 and CDR2: SQVTM, ANQGSEA. CDR3 DNA: TGCAGCGTGGCCACTAGCGGGAGGGCCGAGTTGGGCACAGATACGCAGTATTTT. Translating gives CSVATSGRAELGTDTQYF.

Remarks on this clonotype: The CDR3 does not end in the conserved phenylalanine or tryptophan, so this is likely a read error. This chain uses TRBV29-1 with TRBJ2-6, with D hard to call. The germline gives CDR1 SQVTM, CDR2 ANQGSEA. The V end lost 4 bases, the J end lost 0 bases, and 7 bases lay between the germline ends. The CDR3 has 14 amino acids. CDR3 in DNA: TGCAGCGTTGGGCTCAGCTCTGGGGCCAACGTCCTGACTTCC. Amino acid sequence: CSVGLSSGANVLTS.

This rearrangement joins TRBV28 to TRBJ2-1, with 8 bases fitting TRBD2. Germline-derived CDR1 and CDR2 are MDHEN and SYDVKM. V was clipped by 4 bases and J by 7 bases; unmatched bases: 12. The CDR3 length is 16 residues. CDR3 amino acids: CASSSLTGGPVNEQFF. In DNA form, the CDR3 reads TGTGCCAGCAGTTCCCTAACGGGAGGGCCGGTAAATGAGCAGTTCTTC.

This chain joins TRBV20-1 and TRBJ2-1; 16 bases agree with TRBD2. Germline loops: CDR1 DFQATT, CDR2 SNEGSKA (reference sequence). The CDR3 spans 16 residues. V was pared by 4 bases and J by 5 bases, with 5 bases of the junction left unmatched. The CDR3: CSATGTSGRVHNEQFF. The CDR3 nucleotides are TGCAGTGCTACCGGGACTAGCGGGAGGGTCCACAATGAGCAGTTCTTC.

This clonotype has only a few counts. The chain joins TRBV3-1 to TRBJ2-1; 11 bases are a match to TRBD2. V gave up 3 bases and J gave up 6 bases; unmatched junction bases: 13. The germline V gene has CDR1 LGHDT and CDR2 YNNKEL (reference sequence). The CDR3 loop spans 18 amino acids. CDR3 protein: CASSHLAGGPGSANEQFF. Here the CDR3 DNA reads TGTGCCAGCAGCCATTTAGCGGGAGGGCCGGGATCGGCCAATGAGCAGTTCTTC.

This clonotype was seen more than once but under ten times. V gene TRBV27 combines with J gene TRBJ2-2; unclear D gene. V was pared by 6 bases and J by 4 bases, with 12 bases between. Germline V gene lookup returns CDR1 MNHEY and CDR2 SMNVEV (reference sequence). The CDR3 covers 14 residues. The CDR3 reads CASSPTSVTGELFF. As DNA, the CDR3 is TGTGCCAGCAGCCCCACGTCCGTCACCGGGGAGCTGTTTTTT.

The genes are TRBV5-1 and TRBJ2-2; 7 bases map to TRBD1. The CDR3 is 15 residues long. V lost 2 bases and J lost 3; bases outside the gene matches: 4. Germline V gene sequence: CDR1 SGHRS, CDR2 YFSETQ. In DNA form, the CDR3 reads TGCGCCAGCAGCTTAGCTACAGGGGACACCGGGGAGCTGTTTTTT. It yields the protein CASSLATGDTGELFF.

Only a few counts were recorded for this clonotype. The CDR3 is CASSHGRTDSSGNTIYF. The CDR3 coding sequence is TGTGCCAGCAGCCATGGCCGGACGGACAGCTCTGGAAACACCATATATTTT. The rearrangement uses TRBV5-6 and TRBJ1-3; D perhaps matches TRBD1 (6 bases). The CDR3 length is 17 residues. Germline V gene data show CDR1 as SGHDT and CDR2 as YYEEEE. The ends were cut back, 4 bases at V and 0 bases at J, with 17 bases in the middle.

The chain couples TRBV20-1 to TRBJ2-5; 9 bases fit TRBD2. The V segment lost 0 bases and the J segment 6 bases; nucleotides outside the gene matches: 11. Germline loops: CDR1 DFQATT, CDR2 SNEGSKA (reference sequence). This CDR3 has 16 residues. The CDR3: CSAREFSAGGPKTQYF. In DNA form, the CDR3 reads TGCAGTGCTAGAGAGTTTTCTGCGGGAGGGCCGAAGACCCAGTACTTC.